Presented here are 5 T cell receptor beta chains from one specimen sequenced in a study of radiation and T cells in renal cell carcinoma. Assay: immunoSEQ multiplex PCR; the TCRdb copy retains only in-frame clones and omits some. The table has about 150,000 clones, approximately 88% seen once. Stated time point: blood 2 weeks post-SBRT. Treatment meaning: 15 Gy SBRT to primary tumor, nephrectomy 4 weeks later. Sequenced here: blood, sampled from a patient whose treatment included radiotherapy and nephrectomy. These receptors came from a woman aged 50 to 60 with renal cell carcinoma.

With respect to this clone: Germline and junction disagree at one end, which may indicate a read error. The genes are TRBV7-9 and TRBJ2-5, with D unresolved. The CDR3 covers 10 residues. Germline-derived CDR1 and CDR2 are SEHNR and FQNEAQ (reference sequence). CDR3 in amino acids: CASSQGTQYF. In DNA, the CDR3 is TGTGCCAGCAGCCAAGGGACCCAGTACTTC.

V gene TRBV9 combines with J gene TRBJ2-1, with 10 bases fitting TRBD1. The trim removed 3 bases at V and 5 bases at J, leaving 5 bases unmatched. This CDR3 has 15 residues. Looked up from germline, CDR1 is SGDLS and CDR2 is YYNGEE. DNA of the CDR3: TGTGCCAGCAGCGCTCGGGACAGGGGAGACAATGAGCAGTTCTTC. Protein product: CASSARDRGDNEQFF.

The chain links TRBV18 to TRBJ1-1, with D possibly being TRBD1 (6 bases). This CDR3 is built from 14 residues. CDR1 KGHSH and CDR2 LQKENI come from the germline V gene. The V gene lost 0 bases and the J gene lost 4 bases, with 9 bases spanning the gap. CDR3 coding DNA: TGTGCCAGCTCACCACCTACAGGGAGCACTGAAGCTTTCTTT. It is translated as CASSPPTGSTEAFF.

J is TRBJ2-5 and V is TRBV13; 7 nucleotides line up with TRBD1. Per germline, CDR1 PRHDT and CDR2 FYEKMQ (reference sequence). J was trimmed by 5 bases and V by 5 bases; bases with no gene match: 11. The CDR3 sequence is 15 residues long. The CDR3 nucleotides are TGTGCCAGCAGCCCAAGCACAGGGGCCGGGGAGACCCAGTACTTC. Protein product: CASSPSTGAGETQYF.

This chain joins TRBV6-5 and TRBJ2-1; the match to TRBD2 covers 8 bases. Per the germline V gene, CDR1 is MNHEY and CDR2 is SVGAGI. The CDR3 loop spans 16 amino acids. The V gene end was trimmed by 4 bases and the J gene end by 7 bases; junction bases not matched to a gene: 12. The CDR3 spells CASSSPRGGRVNEQFF. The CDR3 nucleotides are TGTGCCAGCAGTTCCCCTCGGGGGGGGCGTGTTAATGAGCAGTTCTTC.